Sequencing of this T cell receptor (beta chain) was carried out in a study of blood T cell repertoires in COVID-19. Study at large: Italy, Spain and the United States were the sources of the convalescent and acute COVID-19 samples. Sources were T cells, B-cell-depleted T cells, or PBMCs; the material itself was cDNA or gDNA.

This clone was counted a single time. How the authors handled the data: Amplifying reference gene primers gave estimates of nucleated cell counts. Clones were sequenced by immunoSEQ multiplex PCR, and TCRdb holds only the in-frame ones, with some missing. V and J calls and clone size are given by that table; D and trimming were obtained from the DNA. The sample carries 60,000 to 85,000 clones, 80% to 90% recorded once. The sample consisted of peripheral blood. This TCR was sampled from a woman in her fifties or sixties with acute or convalescent COVID-19.

The CDR3 bases are TGTGCCAGTAGACTCGTCCCGGGACTAGCTGATCGATCTAGCACAGATACGCAGTATTTT. Amino acid sequence: CASRLVPGLADRSSTDTQYF. The chain recombines TRBV19 with TRBJ2-3; 9 bases fit TRBD2. The CDR3 is 20 residues long. Germline assignment: CDR1 LNHDA and CDR2 SQIVND (reference sequence). J gave up 0 bases and V 6 bases, and 19 bases lay outside the gene matches.